This TCR beta chain originates from a study of T cells in Graves' hyperthyroidism and ophthalmopathy. With 6 bases clipped from V and 12 bases from J, the junction kept 14 bases outside the gene matches. CDR3 length: 15 residues. Researchers amplified the TCR beta CDR3 regions from RNA transcripts. With the HTBI primer set, the TCR CDR3 went through a first round of RT-PCR. TCRdb reprocessed the multiplex PCR reads with MiXCR, giving one entry per CDR3 protein. The data contain some 550,000 distinct CDR3 sequences, about 20% of them seen just once; the ten biggest clones take up about 25%. This chain joins TRBV12-3 or TRBV12-4 and TRBJ2-7; 13 bases agree with TRBD2. The clonotype comes from a man between 18 and 29 years old with Graves' hyperthyroidism. Material for sequencing was blood. The CDR3 DNA reads TGTGCCAGCAGCGTCGGGACTAGCGGGATTCAGGTGCGGTACTTC. It yields the protein CASSVGTSGIQVRYF.